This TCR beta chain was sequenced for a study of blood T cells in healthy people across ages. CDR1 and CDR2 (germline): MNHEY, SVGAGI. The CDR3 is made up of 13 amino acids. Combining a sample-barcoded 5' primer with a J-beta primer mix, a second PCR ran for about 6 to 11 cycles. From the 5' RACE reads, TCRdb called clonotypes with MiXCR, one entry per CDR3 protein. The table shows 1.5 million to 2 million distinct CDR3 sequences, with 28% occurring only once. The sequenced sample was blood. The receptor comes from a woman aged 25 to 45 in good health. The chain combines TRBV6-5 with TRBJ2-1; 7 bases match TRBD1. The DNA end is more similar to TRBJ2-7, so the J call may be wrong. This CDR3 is CASNFRTGNEQYF. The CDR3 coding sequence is TGTGCCAGCAACTTCAGGACAGGCAATGAGCAGTACTTC.